The T cell receptor beta chain described here comes from a study of identical twins. A single record per CDR3 protein comes from TCRdb applying MiXCR to the 5' RACE reads. The sample comprises roughly 290,000 distinct CDR3 sequences, more than 8% of which are singletons, and approximately 6.6% rests with the top ten. Trimming pared 0 bases from V and 2 bases from J, leaving 13 bases between. CDR1 SGHRS and CDR2 YFSETQ come from the germline V gene. CDR3 size: 16 residues. This clonotype appeared many times. These data also formed part of another study, on yellow fever vaccine responses in identical twins.

Sequencing input: CD8+ T cells sorted from blood. The origin of this receptor is a woman in her late teens or twenties in good health. The chain uses TRBV5-1 and TRBJ2-3; either TRBD1 or TRBD2 may supply D (5 bases each). This CDR3 is CASSLESLGPTDTQYF. The CDR3 DNA is TGCGCCAGCAGCTTGGAAAGTTTGGGACCCACAGATACGCAGTATTTT.